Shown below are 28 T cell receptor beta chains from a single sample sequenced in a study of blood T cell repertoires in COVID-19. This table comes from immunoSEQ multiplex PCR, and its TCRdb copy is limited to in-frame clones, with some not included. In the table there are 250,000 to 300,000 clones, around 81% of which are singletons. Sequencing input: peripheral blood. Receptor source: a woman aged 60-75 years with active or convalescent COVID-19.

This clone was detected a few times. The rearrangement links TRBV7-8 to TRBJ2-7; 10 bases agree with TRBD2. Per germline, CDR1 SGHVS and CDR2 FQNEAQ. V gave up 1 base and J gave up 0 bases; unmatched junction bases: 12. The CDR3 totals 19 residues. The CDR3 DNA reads TGTGCCAGCAGCTTAGTGACGGGACTAGCGAGAGGGAGCTCCTACGAGCAGTACTTC. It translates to CASSLVTGLARGSSYEQYF.

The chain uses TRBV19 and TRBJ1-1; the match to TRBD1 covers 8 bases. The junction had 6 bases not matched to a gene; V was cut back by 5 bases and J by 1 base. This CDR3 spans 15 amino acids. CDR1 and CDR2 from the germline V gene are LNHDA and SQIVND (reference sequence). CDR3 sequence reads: CASSVSGGRNTEAFF. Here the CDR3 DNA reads TGTGCCAGTAGTGTCTCAGGGGGCCGGAACACTGAAGCTTTCTTT.

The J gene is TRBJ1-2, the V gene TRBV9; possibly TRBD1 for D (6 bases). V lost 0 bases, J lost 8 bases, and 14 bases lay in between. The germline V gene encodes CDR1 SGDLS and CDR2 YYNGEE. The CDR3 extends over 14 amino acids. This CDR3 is CASSVVPGAEGYTF. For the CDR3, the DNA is TGTGCCAGCAGCGTAGTACCAGGGGCCGAAGGCTACACCTTC. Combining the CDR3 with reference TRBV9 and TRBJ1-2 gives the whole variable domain DSGVTQTPKHLITATGQRVTLRCSPRSGDLSVYWYQQSLDQGLQFLIQYYNGEERAKGNILERFSAQQFPDLHSELNLSSLELGDSALYFCASSVVPGAEGYTFGSGTRLTVV.

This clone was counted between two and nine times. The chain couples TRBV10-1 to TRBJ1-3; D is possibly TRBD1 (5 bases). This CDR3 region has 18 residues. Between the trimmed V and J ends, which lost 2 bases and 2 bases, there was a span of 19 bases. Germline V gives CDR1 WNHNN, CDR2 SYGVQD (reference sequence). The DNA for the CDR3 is TGCGCCAGCAGTGAGGGGGCCGGCGGTACTCTGGCTGGAAACACCATATATTTT. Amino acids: CASSEGAGGTLAGNTIYF.

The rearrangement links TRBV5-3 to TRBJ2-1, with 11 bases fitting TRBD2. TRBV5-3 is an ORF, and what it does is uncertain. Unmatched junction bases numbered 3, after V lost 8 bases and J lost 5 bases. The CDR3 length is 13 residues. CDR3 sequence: CARALAGDNEQFF. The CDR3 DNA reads TGTGCCAGGGCACTAGCGGGGGACAATGAGCAGTTCTTC.

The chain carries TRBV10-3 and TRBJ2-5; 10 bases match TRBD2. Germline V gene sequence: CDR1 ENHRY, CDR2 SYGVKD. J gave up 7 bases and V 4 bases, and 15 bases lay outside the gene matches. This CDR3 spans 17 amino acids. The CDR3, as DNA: TGTGCCATCAGTGTGCAGGGAAGCGGGGGGGCAGAGGGGACCCAGTACTTC. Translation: CAISVQGSGGAEGTQYF.

DNA of the CDR3: TGCAGCGTGGCGGGCTTCAACACCGGGGAGCTGTTTTTT. Its protein is CSVAGFNTGELFF. This rearrangement joins TRBV29-1 to TRBJ2-2; possibly TRBD2 for D (5 bases). The CDR3 is 13 residues long. V was cut by 6 bases and J by 2 bases, with 10 bases left in between. Germline V gives CDR1 SQVTM, CDR2 ANQGSEA.

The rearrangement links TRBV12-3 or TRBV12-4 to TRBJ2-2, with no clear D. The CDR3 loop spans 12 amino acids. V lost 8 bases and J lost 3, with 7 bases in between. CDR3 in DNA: TGTGCCAGCGACACTGACACCGGGGAGCTGTTTTTT. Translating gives CASDTDTGELFF.

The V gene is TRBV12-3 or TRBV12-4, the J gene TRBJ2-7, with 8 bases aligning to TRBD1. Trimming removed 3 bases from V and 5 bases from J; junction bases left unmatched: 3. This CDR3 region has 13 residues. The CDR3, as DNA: TGTGCCAGCAGTTTCGCAGGGGGCGACGAGCAGTACTTC. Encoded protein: CASSFAGGDEQYF.

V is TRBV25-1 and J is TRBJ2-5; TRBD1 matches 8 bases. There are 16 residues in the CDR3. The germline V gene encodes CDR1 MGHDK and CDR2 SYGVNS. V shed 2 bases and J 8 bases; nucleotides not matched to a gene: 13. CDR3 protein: CASSEPGFGDRGTQYF. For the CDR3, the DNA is TGTGCCAGCAGTGAACCGGGTTTCGGTGACAGGGGAACCCAGTACTTC.

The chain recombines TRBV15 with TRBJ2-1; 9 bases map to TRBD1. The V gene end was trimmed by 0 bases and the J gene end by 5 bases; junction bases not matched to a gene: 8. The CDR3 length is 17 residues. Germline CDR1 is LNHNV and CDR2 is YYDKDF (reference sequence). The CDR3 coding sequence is TGTGCCACCAGCAGAGATCTCGGGGGACAGGGCAACAATGAGCAGTTCTTC. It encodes CATSRDLGGQGNNEQFF. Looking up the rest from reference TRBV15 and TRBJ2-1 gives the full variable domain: DAMVIQNPRYQVTQFGKPVTLSCSQTLNHNVMYWYQQKSSQAPKLLFHYYDKDFNNEADTPDNFQSRRPNTSFCFLDIRSPGLGDTAMYLCATSRDLGGQGNNEQFFGPGTRLTVL.

The CDR3 DNA sequence: TGTGCCAGCAGTTCCTCCTACCAAGAGACCCAGTACTTC. Residues: CASSSSYQETQYF. This chain uses TRBV27 with TRBJ2-5; D is ambiguous. The germline gives CDR1 MNHEY, CDR2 SMNVEV (reference sequence). CDR3 size: 13 residues. V was trimmed by 4 bases and J by 0 bases, leaving 6 bases between them.

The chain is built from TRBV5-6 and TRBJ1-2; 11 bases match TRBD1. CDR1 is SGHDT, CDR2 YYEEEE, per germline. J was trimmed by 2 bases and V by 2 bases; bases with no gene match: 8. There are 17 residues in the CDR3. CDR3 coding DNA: TGTGCCAGCAGCTTTCCGGGACAGGGGGGTGGAAACTATGGCTACACCTTC. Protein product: CASSFPGQGGGNYGYTF.

The CDR3 nucleotides read TGTGCCAGCAGCCTGAGCGGGGGGGCCTTCGGTGAGCAGTTCTTC. Its protein product is CASSLSGGAFGEQFF. The chain joins TRBV11-3 to TRBJ2-1; 10 nucleotides line up with TRBD2. The CDR3 sequence is 15 residues long. After removal of 5 bases from V and 9 bases from J, the junction contained 10 bases not matched to a gene. Per the germline V gene, CDR1 is SGHNT and CDR2 is YENEEA. The full variable domain, in which reference TRBV11-3 and TRBJ2-1 provide the parts outside the CDR3, is EAGVVQSPRYKIIEKKQPVAFWCNPISGHNTLYWYLQNLGQGPELLIRYENEEAVDDSQLPKDRFSAERLKGVDSTLKIQPAELGDSAVYLCASSLSGGAFGEQFFGPGTRLTVL.

The CDR3 here is CAWSIGAYGYTF. DNA for the CDR3: TGTGCCTGGAGTATAGGGGCCTATGGCTACACCTTC. The V call is TRBV30, the J call TRBJ1-2; a possible D gene is TRBD1 (5 bases). Trimming stripped 2 bases from V and 4 bases from J, with 8 bases between. The CDR3 is 12 residues long. The germline V gene encodes CDR1 GTSNPN and CDR2 SVGIG (reference sequence).

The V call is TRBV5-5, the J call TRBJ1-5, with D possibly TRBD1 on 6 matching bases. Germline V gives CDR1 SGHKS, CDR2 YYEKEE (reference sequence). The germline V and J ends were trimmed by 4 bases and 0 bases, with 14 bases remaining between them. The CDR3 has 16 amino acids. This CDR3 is CASSPLAGDSNQPQHF. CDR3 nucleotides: TGTGCCAGCAGCCCTTTGGCAGGGGATAGCAATCAGCCCCAGCATTTT.

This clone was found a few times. The CDR3: CASSATGADTQYF. In DNA form, the CDR3 reads TGTGCCAGCAGTGCGACAGGGGCAGATACGCAGTATTTT. This chain uses TRBV9 with TRBJ2-3; TRBD1 matches at 8 bases. This CDR3 is built from 13 residues. In germline, CDR1 is SGDLS, CDR2 YYNGEE. V gave up 5 bases and J gave up 4 bases; unmatched junction bases: 3.

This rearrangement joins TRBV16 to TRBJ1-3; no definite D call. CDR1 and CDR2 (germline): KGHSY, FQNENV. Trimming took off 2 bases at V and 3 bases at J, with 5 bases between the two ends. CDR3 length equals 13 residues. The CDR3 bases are TGTGCCAGCAGCCAACCGGGTGGAAACACCATATATTTT. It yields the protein CASSQPGGNTIYF.

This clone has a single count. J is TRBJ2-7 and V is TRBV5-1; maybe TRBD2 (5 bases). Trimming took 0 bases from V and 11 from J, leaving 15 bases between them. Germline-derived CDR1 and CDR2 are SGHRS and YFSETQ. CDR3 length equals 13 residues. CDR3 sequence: CASSLGPRELEYF. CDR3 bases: TGCGCCAGCAGCTTGGGTCCCCGGGAACTGGAGTACTTC.

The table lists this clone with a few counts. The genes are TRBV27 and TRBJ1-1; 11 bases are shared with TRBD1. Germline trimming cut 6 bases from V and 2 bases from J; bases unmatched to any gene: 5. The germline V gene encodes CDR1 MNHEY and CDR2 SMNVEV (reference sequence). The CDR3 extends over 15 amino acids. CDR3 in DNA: TGTGCCAGCAGGCCCGGGACAGGGGGAAACACTGAAGCTTTCTTT. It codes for CASRPGTGGNTEAFF.

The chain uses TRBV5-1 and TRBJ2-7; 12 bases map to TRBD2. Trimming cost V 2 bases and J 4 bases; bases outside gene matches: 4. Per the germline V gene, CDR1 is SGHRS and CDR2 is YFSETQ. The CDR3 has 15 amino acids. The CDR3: CASSLGLAGGYEQYF. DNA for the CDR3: TGCGCCAGCAGCTTAGGTCTAGCGGGGGGGTACGAGCAGTACTTC.

This chain's CDR3 is CASSSATIFPEAFF. The CDR3 region has the DNA TGCGCCAGCAGCTCGGCGACAATTTTTCCTGAAGCTTTCTTT. The chain recombines TRBV5-1 with TRBJ1-1; D not certain. Deletions cut 3 bases from V and 6 bases from J, with 15 bases between. Germline values: CDR1 SGHRS, CDR2 YFSETQ. The CDR3 consists of 14 residues.

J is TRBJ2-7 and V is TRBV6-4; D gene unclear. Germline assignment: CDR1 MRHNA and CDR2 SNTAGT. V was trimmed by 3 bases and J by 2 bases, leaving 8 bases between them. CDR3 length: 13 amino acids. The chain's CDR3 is CASSETTTYEQYF. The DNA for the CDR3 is TGTGCCAGCAGTGAAACTACAACCTACGAGCAGTACTTC.

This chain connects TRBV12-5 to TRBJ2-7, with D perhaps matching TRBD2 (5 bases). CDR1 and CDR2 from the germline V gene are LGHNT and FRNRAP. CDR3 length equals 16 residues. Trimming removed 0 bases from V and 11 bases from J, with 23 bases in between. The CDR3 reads CASGLVLGQPGQSEYF. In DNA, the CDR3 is TGTGCTAGTGGTTTGGTACTAGGGCAACCGGGTCAGTCGGAGTACTTC.

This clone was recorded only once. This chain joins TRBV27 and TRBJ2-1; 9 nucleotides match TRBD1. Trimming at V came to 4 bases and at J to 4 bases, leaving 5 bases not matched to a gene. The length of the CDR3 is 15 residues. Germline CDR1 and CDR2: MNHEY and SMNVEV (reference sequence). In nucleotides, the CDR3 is TGTGCCAGCAGTTCCAGACAGGGGGGATACAATGAGCAGTTCTTC. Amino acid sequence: CASSSRQGGYNEQFF.

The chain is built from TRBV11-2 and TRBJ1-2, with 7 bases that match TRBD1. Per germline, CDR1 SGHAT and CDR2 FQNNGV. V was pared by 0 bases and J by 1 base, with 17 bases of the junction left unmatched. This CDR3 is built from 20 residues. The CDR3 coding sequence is TGTGCCAGCAGCTTAGAGGAGGGTGGGACAGCCAGGATCCTTAACTATGGCTACACCTTC. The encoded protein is CASSLEEGGTARILNYGYTF.

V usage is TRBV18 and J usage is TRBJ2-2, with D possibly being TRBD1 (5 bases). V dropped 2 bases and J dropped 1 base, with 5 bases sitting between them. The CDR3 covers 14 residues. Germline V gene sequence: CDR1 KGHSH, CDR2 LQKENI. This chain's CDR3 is CASSPTGNTGELFF. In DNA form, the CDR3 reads TGTGCCAGCTCACCAACAGGGAACACCGGGGAGCTGTTTTTT.

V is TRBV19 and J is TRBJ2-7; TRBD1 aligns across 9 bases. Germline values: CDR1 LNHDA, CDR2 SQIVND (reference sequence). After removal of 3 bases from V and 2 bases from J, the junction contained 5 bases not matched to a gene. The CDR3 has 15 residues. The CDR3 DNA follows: TGTGCCAGTAGTATCGAAGGACAGGGGACCTACGAGCAGTACTTC. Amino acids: CASSIEGQGTYEQYF. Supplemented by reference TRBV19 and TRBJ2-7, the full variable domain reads DGGITQSPKYLFRKEGQNVTLSCEQNLNHDAMYWYRQDPGQGLRLIYYSQIVNDFQKGDIAEGYSVSREKKESFPLTVTSAQKNPTAFYLCASSIEGQGTYEQYFGPGTRLTVT.